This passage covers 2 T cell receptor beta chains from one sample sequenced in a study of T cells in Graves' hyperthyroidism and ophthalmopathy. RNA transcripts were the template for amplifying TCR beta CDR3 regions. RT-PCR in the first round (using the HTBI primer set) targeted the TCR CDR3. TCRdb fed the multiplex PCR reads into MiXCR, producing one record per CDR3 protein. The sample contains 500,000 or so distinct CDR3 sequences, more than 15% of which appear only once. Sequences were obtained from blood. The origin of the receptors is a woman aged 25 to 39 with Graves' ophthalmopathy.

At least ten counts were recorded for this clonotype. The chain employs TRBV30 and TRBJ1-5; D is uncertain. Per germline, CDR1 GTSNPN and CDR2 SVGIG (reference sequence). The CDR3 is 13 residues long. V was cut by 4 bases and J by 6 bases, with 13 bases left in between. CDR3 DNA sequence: TGTGCCTGGAATCTTTTAGTCGGTCAGCCCCAGCATTTT. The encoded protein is CAWNLLVGQPQHF. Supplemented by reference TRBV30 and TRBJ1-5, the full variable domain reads SQTIHQWPATLVQPVGSPLSLECTVEGTSNPNLYWYRQAAGRGLQLLFYSVGIGQISSEVPQNLSASRPQDRQFILSSKKLLLSDSGFYLCAWNLLVGQPQHFGDGTRLSIL.

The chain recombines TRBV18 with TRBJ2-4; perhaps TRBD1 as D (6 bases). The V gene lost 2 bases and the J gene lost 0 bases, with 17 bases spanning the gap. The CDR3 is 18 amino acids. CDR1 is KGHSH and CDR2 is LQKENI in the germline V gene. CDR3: CASSPGDTWGIAKNIQYF. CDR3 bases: TGTGCCAGCTCACCAGGGGACACTTGGGGAATAGCCAAAAACATTCAGTACTTC.